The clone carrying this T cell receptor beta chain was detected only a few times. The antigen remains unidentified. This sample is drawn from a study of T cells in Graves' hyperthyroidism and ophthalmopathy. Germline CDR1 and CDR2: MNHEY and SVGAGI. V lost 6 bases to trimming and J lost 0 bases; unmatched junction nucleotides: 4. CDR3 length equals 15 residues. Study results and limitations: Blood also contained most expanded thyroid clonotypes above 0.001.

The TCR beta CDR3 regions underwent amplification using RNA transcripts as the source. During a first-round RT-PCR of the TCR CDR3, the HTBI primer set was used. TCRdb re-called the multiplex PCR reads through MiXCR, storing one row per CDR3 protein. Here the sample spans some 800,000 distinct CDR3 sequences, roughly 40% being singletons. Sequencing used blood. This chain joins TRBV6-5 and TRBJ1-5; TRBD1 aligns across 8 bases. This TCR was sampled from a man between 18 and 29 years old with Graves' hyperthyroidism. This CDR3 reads CASRGQDLSNQPQHF. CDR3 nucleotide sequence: TGTGCCAGCAGGGGACAGGACCTTAGCAATCAGCCCCAGCATTTT.